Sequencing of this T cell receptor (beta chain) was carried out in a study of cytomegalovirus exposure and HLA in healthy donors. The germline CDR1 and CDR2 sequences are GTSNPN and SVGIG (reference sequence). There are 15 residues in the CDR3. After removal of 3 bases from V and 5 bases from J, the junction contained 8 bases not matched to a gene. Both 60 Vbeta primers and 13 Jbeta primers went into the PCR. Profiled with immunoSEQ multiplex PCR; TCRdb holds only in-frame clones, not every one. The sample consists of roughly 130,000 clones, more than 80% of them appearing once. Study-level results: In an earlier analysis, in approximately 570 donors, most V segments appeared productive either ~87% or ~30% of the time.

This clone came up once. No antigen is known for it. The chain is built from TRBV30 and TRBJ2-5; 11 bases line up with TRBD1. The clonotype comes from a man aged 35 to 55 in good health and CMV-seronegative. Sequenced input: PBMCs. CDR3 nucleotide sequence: TGTGCCTGGAGCGCTGGACAGGGGGCTTGGGAGACCCAGTACTTC. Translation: CAWSAGQGAWETQYF.